Listed here are 11 T cell receptor beta chains from one sample, sequenced in a study of blood T cells in healthy people across ages. For the second PCR, which ran for roughly 7 to 11 cycles, a sample-barcoded 5' primer and a J-beta primer mix were used. Each CDR3 protein gets one entry after TCRdb re-called the 5' RACE reads with MiXCR. The table includes approximately 1.5 million distinct CDR3 sequences, roughly two fifths detected once. The sample comprised blood. These receptors came from a woman aged 18 to 35 in good health.

A few counts support this clonotype. CDR3 coding DNA: TGTGCCTGGAGTTGGGTGGACGGAAGCACAGATACGCAGTATTTT. It codes for CAWSWVDGSTDTQYF. The V call is TRBV30, the J call TRBJ2-3; D is uncertain. Trimming shortened V by 2 bases and J by 0 bases, and 12 bases separated the two germline ends. Germline-derived CDR1 and CDR2 are GTSNPN and SVGIG (reference sequence). This CDR3 spans 15 amino acids.

This clonotype has only a few counts. This chain links TRBV6-2 or TRBV6-3 with TRBJ2-1, with D possibly TRBD1 on 6 matching bases. This CDR3 comprises 14 residues. Germline V gene sequence: CDR1 MNHEY, CDR2 SVGEGT. The ends were cut back, 6 bases at V and 3 bases at J, with 12 bases in the middle. CDR3 bases: TGTGCCAGCAGCTCCGGGACATACTACAATGAGCAGTTCTTC. Translation gives CASSSGTYYNEQFF.

CDR3 in DNA: TGTGCCTGGAGCCCTCAAACTAGCACAGATACGCAGTATTTT. Encoded protein: CAWSPQTSTDTQYF. V usage is TRBV30 and J usage is TRBJ2-3; unclear D gene. V dropped 3 bases and J dropped 0 bases, with 10 bases sitting between them. Per germline, CDR1 GTSNPN and CDR2 SVGIG (reference sequence). The CDR3 sequence is 14 residues long.

Regarding this clonotype: At one boundary the junction diverges from the germline segment, which might be a read error. CDR3 amino acids: CAGSDTLAKNIQYF. CDR3 DNA sequence: TGTGCCGGCAGCGACACTCTAGCCAAAAACATTCAGTACTTC. This chain joins TRBV12-3 or TRBV12-4 and TRBJ2-4; unclear D gene. CDR3 length: 14 residues.

V and J are TRBV29-1 and TRBJ2-3, with 7 bases that match TRBD1. Per germline, CDR1 SQVTM and CDR2 ANQGSEA. Unmatched junction bases numbered 7, after V lost 8 bases and J lost 2 bases. The CDR3 length is 13 residues. CDR3 coding DNA: TGCAGCTCGAGAGGGACAGTCACAGATACGCAGTATTTT. Its protein is CSSRGTVTDTQYF.

This clonotype was seen more than once but under ten times. Here the CDR3 DNA reads TGTGCCAGCAGCCAAGATTTCCCGGGACAGCTAGCTAACTATGGCTACACCTTC. It specifies CASSQDFPGQLANYGYTF. The chain links TRBV4-2 to TRBJ1-2, with 7 bases matching TRBD1. V shed 0 bases and J 0 bases; nucleotides not matched to a gene: 10. The CDR3 spans 18 residues. Germline V lookup: CDR1 LGHNA, CDR2 YNFKEQ.

This clonotype was counted a single time. One end of the junction fails to match germline, which may point to a read error. The CDR3 reads CNAERAGAYEQYF. The DNA of the CDR3 is TGCAATGCTGAGCGGGCAGGGGCCTACGAGCAGTACTTC. The chain employs TRBV20-1 and TRBJ2-7; D is perhaps TRBD1 or TRBD2 (6 bases each). CDR3 length: 13 residues. The germline CDR1 and CDR2 sequences are DFQATT and SNEGSKA (reference sequence).

As to this clonotype: Relative to the germline gene, one junction end is altered; a read error may explain this. This rearrangement joins TRBV2 to TRBJ2-1; 10 nucleotides agree with TRBD2. The CDR3 is 14 residues long. Looked up from germline, CDR1 is SNHLY and CDR2 is FYNNEI. CDR3 nucleotide sequence: TGTGCCAGCAGAGCGGGACTAGCGACCAATGAGCGGTTCTTC. This codes for CASRAGLATNERFF.

The chain joins TRBV20-1 to TRBJ2-1, with 7 bases identical to TRBD1. Germline V lookup: CDR1 DFQATT, CDR2 SNEGSKA (reference sequence). This CDR3 has 15 amino acids. After removal of 7 bases from V and 2 bases from J, the junction contained 11 bases not matched to a gene. The CDR3 sequence is CSVPEGAIAYNEQFF. The CDR3 DNA reads as TGCAGTGTTCCTGAGGGGGCAATTGCCTACAATGAGCAGTTCTTC.

The chain employs TRBV29-1 and TRBJ1-2, with D perhaps matching TRBD1 (5 bases). This CDR3 comprises 12 residues. V shed 4 bases and J shed 2 bases, with 8 bases lying between them. Per the germline V gene, CDR1 is SQVTM and CDR2 is ANQGSEA. CDR3 nucleotides: TGCAGCGTTGCTGGGGCGAACTATGGCTACACCTTC. Amino acid sequence: CSVAGANYGYTF.

This chain uses TRBV7-2 with TRBJ1-4; 8 bases agree with TRBD1. The trim removed 2 bases at V and 9 bases at J, leaving 8 bases unmatched. Looked up from germline, CDR1 is SGHTA and CDR2 is FQGNSA. The CDR3 spans 15 residues. The CDR3 here is CASSLPRQGSQKLFF. The CDR3 nucleotides are TGTGCCAGCAGCTTACCTAGACAGGGGAGTCAAAAACTGTTTTTT.